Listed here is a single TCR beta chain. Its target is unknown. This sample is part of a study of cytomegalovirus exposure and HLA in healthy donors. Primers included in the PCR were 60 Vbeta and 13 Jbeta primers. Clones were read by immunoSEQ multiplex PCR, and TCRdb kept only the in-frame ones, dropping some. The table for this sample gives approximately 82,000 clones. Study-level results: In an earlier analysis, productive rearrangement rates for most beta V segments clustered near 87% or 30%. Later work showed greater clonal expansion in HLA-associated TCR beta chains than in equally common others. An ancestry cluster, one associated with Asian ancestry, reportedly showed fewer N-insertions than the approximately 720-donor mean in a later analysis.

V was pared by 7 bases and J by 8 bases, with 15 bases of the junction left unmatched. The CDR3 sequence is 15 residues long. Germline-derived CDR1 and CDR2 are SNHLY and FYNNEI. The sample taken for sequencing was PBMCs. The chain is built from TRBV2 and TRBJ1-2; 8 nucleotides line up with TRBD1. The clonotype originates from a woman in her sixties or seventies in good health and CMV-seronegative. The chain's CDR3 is CASTDVIQGAQGYTF. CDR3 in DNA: TGTGCCAGCACGGATGTTATCCAGGGGGCGCAGGGCTACACCTTC.